The 12 T cell receptor beta chains below were found in one sample sequenced in a study of PD-1 blockade in mismatch repair-deficient tumors. Clones were sequenced by immunoSEQ multiplex PCR, and TCRdb holds only the in-frame ones, with some missing. Found here are 40,000 or so clones, approximately 88% of them singletons; the top ten hold around 0.99%. This specimen was PBMCs, taken about 40 weeks after starting pembrolizumab. These receptors were taken from an adult with mismatch repair-deficient cancer.

V is TRBV6-6 and J is TRBJ1-1; TRBD1 agrees at 7 bases. With 7 bases clipped from V and 5 bases from J, the junction kept 4 bases outside the gene matches. The germline CDR1 and CDR2 sequences are MNHNY and SVGAGI (reference sequence). The CDR3 runs to 12 residues. CDR3 in amino acids: CASKTGETEAFF. CDR3 bases: TGTGCCAGCAAAACAGGGGAAACTGAAGCTTTCTTT.

Only a few counts were recorded for this clone. V is TRBV19 and J is TRBJ2-7; 9 positions match TRBD1. The ends lost 6 bases at V and 6 bases at J; junction bases unmatched: 12. This CDR3 has 15 amino acids. Germline assignment: CDR1 LNHDA and CDR2 SQIVND (reference sequence). The DNA for the CDR3 is TGTGCCAGTAGCGCTATCGGGACAGGGATCCTCGAGCAGTACTTC. Translation gives CASSAIGTGILEQYF.

The V and J genes are TRBV5-1 and TRBJ2-5, with TRBD1 identical over 9 bases. The germline V gene encodes CDR1 SGHRS and CDR2 YFSETQ. J was trimmed by 7 bases and V by 0 bases; bases with no gene match: 4. This CDR3 has 14 residues. The CDR3 region has the DNA TGCGCCAGCAGCTTGGATACAGGGGGCGGGACCCAGTACTTC. It is translated as CASSLDTGGGTQYF. The full variable domain, its missing parts supplied by reference TRBV5-1 and TRBJ2-5, is KAGVTQTPRYLIKTRGQQVTLSCSPISGHRSVSWYQQTPGQGLQFLFEYFSETQRNKGNFPGRFSGRQFSNSRSEMNVSTLELGDSALYLCASSLDTGGGTQYFGPGTRLLVL.

The J gene is TRBJ2-7, the V gene TRBV28; 7 nucleotides line up with TRBD1. The CDR3 runs to 14 residues. The V gene end was trimmed by 6 bases and the J gene end by 3 bases; junction bases not matched to a gene: 8. The V gene's germline CDR1 is MDHEN and CDR2 SYDVKM. This CDR3 reads CASSRTGADYEQYF. The CDR3 DNA is TGTGCCAGCAGCCGAACAGGGGCGGACTACGAGCAGTACTTC.

This chain uses TRBV9 with TRBJ2-3; 7 bases align to TRBD2. The CDR3 consists of 15 residues. The V gene end was trimmed by 1 base and the J gene end by 2 bases; junction bases not matched to a gene: 4. Germline CDR1 reads SGDLS; CDR2 reads YYNGEE. Written as DNA, the CDR3 is TGTGCCAGCAGCGTAACGGGAGGAATCACAGATACGCAGTATTTT. Encoded protein: CASSVTGGITDTQYF.

V usage is TRBV21-1 and J usage is TRBJ1-2; whether TRBD1, the table's D call, matches the DNA was not checked. TRBV21-1 is assigned pseudogene status. The CDR3 has 16 amino acids. The CDR3 sequence is CASSKWGRQGVSGYTF. Written as DNA, the CDR3 is TGTGCCAGCAGCAAATGGGGTAGGCAGGGGGTTTCTGGCTACACCTTC.

The V call is TRBV19, the J call TRBJ1-1, with D possibly being TRBD1 (6 bases). CDR3 size: 13 residues. In germline, CDR1 is LNHDA, CDR2 SQIVND (reference sequence). Between the trimmed V and J ends, which lost 3 bases and 7 bases, there was a span of 12 bases. This CDR3 is CASSIRGQLEAFF. The CDR3 bases are TGTGCCAGTAGTATCCGAGGACAGCTTGAAGCTTTCTTT. Filled out from reference TRBV19 and TRBJ1-1, the complete variable domain reads DGGITQSPKYLFRKEGQNVTLSCEQNLNHDAMYWYRQDPGQGLRLIYYSQIVNDFQKGDIAEGYSVSREKKESFPLTVTSAQKNPTAFYLCASSIRGQLEAFFGQGTRLTVV.

The chain links TRBV11-2 to TRBJ1-1, with TRBD1 identical over 7 bases. CDR3 length: 14 amino acids. With V trimmed by 5 bases and J by 4 bases, 7 bases remained unmatched. CDR1 is SGHAT, CDR2 FQNNGV, per germline. The CDR3 sequence: CASSMGQWGTEAFF. As DNA, the CDR3 is TGTGCCAGCAGCATGGGACAGTGGGGCACTGAAGCTTTCTTT.

The chain joins TRBV7-6 to TRBJ2-1; 7 bases agree with TRBD2. Germline loops: CDR1 SGHVS, CDR2 FNYEAQ. The length of the CDR3 is 12 residues. Germline trimming cut 5 bases from V and 7 bases from J; bases unmatched to any gene: 2. CDR3 nucleotide sequence: TGTGCCAGCAGCCGACTAGCAAATGAGCAGTTCTTC. Amino acid sequence: CASSRLANEQFF.

The chain combines TRBV9 with TRBJ2-3, with D unclear. Trimming stripped 6 bases from V and 5 bases from J, with 16 bases between. Germline CDR1 is SGDLS and CDR2 is YYNGEE. The CDR3 is made up of 14 amino acids. CDR3 amino acids: CASTRSLAEDTQYF. The DNA of the CDR3 is TGTGCCAGCACCCGCTCCCTGGCGGAAGATACGCAGTATTTT.

This clone has just one count. The genes are TRBV5-1 and TRBJ2-3, with D maybe TRBD1 (6 bases). Trimming stripped 7 bases from V and 3 bases from J, with 15 bases between. The CDR3 runs 14 residues. The germline gives CDR1 SGHRS, CDR2 YFSETQ. The CDR3 loop is CASDTGLYTDTQYF. The CDR3 bases are TGCGCCAGCGATACAGGGTTATATACAGATACGCAGTATTTT.

The V gene is TRBV11-1, the J gene TRBJ2-1, with no clear D. CDR1 is SGHAT and CDR2 is FQDESV in the germline V gene (reference sequence). The CDR3 totals 15 residues. V was shortened by 6 bases and J by 7 bases, with 19 bases between the two germline ends. The CDR3 sequence is CASRIGASTGNEQFF. The CDR3 DNA is TGTGCCAGCAGAATTGGAGCCTCCACTGGTAATGAGCAGTTCTTC.